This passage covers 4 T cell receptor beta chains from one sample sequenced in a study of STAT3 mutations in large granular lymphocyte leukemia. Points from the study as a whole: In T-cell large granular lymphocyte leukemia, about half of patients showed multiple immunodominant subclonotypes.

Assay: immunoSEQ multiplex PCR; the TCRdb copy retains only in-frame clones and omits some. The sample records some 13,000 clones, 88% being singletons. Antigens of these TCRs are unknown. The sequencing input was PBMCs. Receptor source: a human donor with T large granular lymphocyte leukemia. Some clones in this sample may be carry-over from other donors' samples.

CDR3 DNA: TGTGCCAGCAGTGCCCGGGACTTCTCCTACAATGAGCAGTTCTTC. The encoded protein is CASSARDFSYNEQFF. The chain employs TRBV6-5 and TRBJ2-1, with D tentatively TRBD2 (6 bases). CDR3 size: 15 residues. Germline CDR1 reads MNHEY; CDR2 reads SVGAGI. The ends were cut back, 5 bases at V and 0 bases at J, with 11 bases in the middle.

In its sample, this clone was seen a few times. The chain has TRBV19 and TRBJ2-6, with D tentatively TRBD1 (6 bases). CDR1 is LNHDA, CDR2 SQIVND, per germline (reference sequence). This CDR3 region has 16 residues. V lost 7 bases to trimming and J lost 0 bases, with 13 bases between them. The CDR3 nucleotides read TGTGCCAGTACCGAGACAGGACGCTCTGGGGCCAACGTCCTGACTTTC. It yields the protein CASTETGRSGANVLTF.

CDR3: CASSTQRANYGYTF. CDR3 DNA: TGTGCCAGCAGCACTCAAAGAGCTAACTATGGCTACACCTTC. The chain employs TRBV28 and TRBJ1-2; no clear D gene. This CDR3 spans 14 amino acids. The V end lost 6 bases, the J end lost 0 bases, and 11 bases lay between the germline ends. Germline CDR1 reads MDHEN; CDR2 reads SYDVKM.

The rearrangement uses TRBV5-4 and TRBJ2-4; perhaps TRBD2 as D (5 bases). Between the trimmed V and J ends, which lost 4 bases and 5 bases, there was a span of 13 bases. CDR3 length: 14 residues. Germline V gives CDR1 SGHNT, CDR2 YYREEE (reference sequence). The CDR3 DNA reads TGTGCCAGCAGCCGAGACCCCGGGGAAAACATTCAGTACTTC. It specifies CASSRDPGENIQYF.